This T cell receptor (beta chain) was retrieved from a study of immune heterogeneity within non-small cell lung tumors. Study as a whole: Among the tumors, a few were squamous cell carcinomas, roughly 9 were non-squamous carcinomas and 1 was not otherwise specified.

Within the sample, this clonotype is medium-sized (0.01 to 0.1%). Its antigen is currently unknown. The CDR3 has 17 amino acids. The germline V gene encodes CDR1 DFQATT and CDR2 SNEGSKA (reference sequence). V was pared by 0 bases and J by 1 base, with 7 bases of the junction left unmatched. As template, the study used bulk tumor genomic DNA at about 600 ng per sample. Widely spaced biopsies, several per primary tumor, were obtained at surgery. Curative operations were performed on patients who had untreated, newly diagnosed non-small cell lung cancer. Study-wide results and caveats: Different tumor locations in one patient shared dominant CDR3 beta clonotypes yet harbored unique high-frequency clones.

In a multiplex PCR, 32 V and 13 J primers amplified TCR beta CDR3. MiXCR, applied by TCRdb to the multiplex PCR reads, yields one record per CDR3 protein. The table shows a few thousand distinct CDR3 sequences, with less than 20% occurring only once. The TCR originated in a man in his forties or fifties with non-small cell lung cancer. The sample consisted of lung tumor tissue. The chain links TRBV20-1 to TRBJ2-2; TRBD1 agrees at 8 bases. The CDR3 sequence: CSARDPSGTGNTGELFF. CDR3 sequence (DNA): TGCAGTGCTAGAGATCCCAGTGGGACAGGGAACACCGGGGAGCTGTTTTTT.